These T cell receptor beta chains were read from a single sample in a study of cytomegalovirus exposure and HLA in healthy donors. The table came from immunoSEQ multiplex PCR; TCRdb's copy has only in-frame clones and leaves some out. In the table there are approximately 41,000 clones, approximately 92% of which are singletons. Sequences were obtained from PBMCs. The receptor set was obtained from a man between 18 and 29 years old in good health and CMV-seronegative. CDR3s include the opening cysteine and the closing phenylalanine or tryptophan. Each record gives: J gene, D gene, CDR3 length, clone size, V gene, CDR3 DNA, CDR3 protein. D genes are given only for firm matches. A clone size is listed for some rows: how often the clone was seen (once, few, many), or a class if it is expanded.

j_call: TRBJ1-1
d_call: TRBD1
cdr3_length: 14
clone_size: NA
v_call: TRBV18
cdr3_nt: TGTGCCAGCTCACCGTTGGACAGGGACACTGAAGCTTTCTTT
cdr3_aa: CASSPLDRDTEAFF

j_call: TRBJ2-3
d_call: TRBD1
cdr3_length: 17
clone_size: NA
v_call: TRBV18
cdr3_nt: TGTGCCAGCTCACCACCAATTCCGGGACAGAGCACAGATACGCAGTATTTT
cdr3_aa: CASSPPIPGQSTDTQYF

j_call: TRBJ2-4
d_call: TRBD2
cdr3_length: 16
clone_size: NA
v_call: TRBV18
cdr3_nt: TGTGCCAGCTCACCAGTTGAGCGGGAGAAGAGAAACATTCAGTACTTC
cdr3_aa: CASSPVEREKRNIQYF

j_call: TRBJ2-1
d_call: TRBD2
cdr3_length: 14
clone_size: NA
v_call: TRBV6-5
cdr3_nt: TGTGCCAGCAGTGGACTAGCGGTTAGTGATGAGCAGTTCTTC
cdr3_aa: CASSGLAVSDEQFF

j_call: TRBJ2-5
d_call: TRBD2
cdr3_length: 16
clone_size: NA
v_call: TRBV7-6
cdr3_nt: TGTGCCAGCAGCTTAATAGGCGGGAGGGCCGAAGAGACCCAGTACTTC
cdr3_aa: CASSLIGGRAEETQYF

j_call: TRBJ2-3
d_call: NA
cdr3_length: 14
clone_size: NA
v_call: TRBV5-6
cdr3_nt: TGTGCCAGCAGCTTGGCCACGGGATCAGATACGCAGTATTTT
cdr3_aa: CASSLATGSDTQYF

j_call: TRBJ2-7
d_call: NA
cdr3_length: 15
clone_size: NA
v_call: TRBV5-6
cdr3_nt: TGTGCCAGCAGCTTGGCCAGGACACCAGGCAACGAGCAGTACTTC
cdr3_aa: CASSLARTPGNEQYF

j_call: TRBJ2-5
d_call: NA
cdr3_length: 13
clone_size: NA
v_call: TRBV7-8
cdr3_nt: TGTGCCAGCAGCTTATACGATAGAGAGACCCAGTACTTC
cdr3_aa: CASSLYDRETQYF

j_call: TRBJ1-1
d_call: NA
cdr3_length: 13
clone_size: NA
v_call: TRBV30
cdr3_nt: TGTGCCTGGAGTAGAGGGGAGGGCACTGAAGCTTTCTTT
cdr3_aa: CAWSRGEGTEAFF

j_call: TRBJ2-3
d_call: TRBD1
cdr3_length: 16
clone_size: NA
v_call: TRBV4-1
cdr3_nt: TGCGCCAGCAGCCCGTTAGGGGGCGAATACACAGATACGCAGTATTTT
cdr3_aa: CASSPLGGEYTDTQYF

j_call: TRBJ2-7
d_call: TRBD1
cdr3_length: 14
clone_size: NA
v_call: TRBV11-2
cdr3_nt: TGTGCCAGCAGCTCCCGTACAGGGGGCGACGAGCAGTACTTC
cdr3_aa: CASSSRTGGDEQYF

j_call: TRBJ2-7
d_call: NA
cdr3_length: 15
clone_size: few
v_call: TRBV4-1
cdr3_nt: TGCGCCAGCAGCCAAATGCAAGCTATCCCCTACGAGCAGTACTTC
cdr3_aa: CASSQMQAIPYEQYF

j_call: TRBJ1-5
d_call: TRBD1
cdr3_length: 14
clone_size: NA
v_call: TRBV6-5
cdr3_nt: TGTGCCAGCAACACAGGGGGCGTCGGTCAGCCCCAGCATTTT
cdr3_aa: CASNTGGVGQPQHF

j_call: TRBJ2-2
d_call: TRBD1
cdr3_length: 17
clone_size: NA
v_call: TRBV28
cdr3_nt: TGTGCCAGCAGCATCTCCGGGGGGACAGGGGTCACCGGGGAGCTGTTTTTT
cdr3_aa: CASSISGGTGVTGELFF

j_call: TRBJ2-7
d_call: NA
cdr3_length: 15
clone_size: NA
v_call: TRBV30
cdr3_nt: TGTGCCTGGAGTGTACAGTGGGGGGTGAGGGCCGAGCAGTACTTC
cdr3_aa: CAWSVQWGVRAEQYF

j_call: TRBJ1-1
d_call: TRBD1
cdr3_length: 14
clone_size: NA
v_call: TRBV19
cdr3_nt: TGTGCCAGTAGTCGGACAGGGGGAAGGACTGAAGCTTTCTTT
cdr3_aa: CASSRTGGRTEAFF

j_call: TRBJ2-1
d_call: TRBD2
cdr3_length: 16
clone_size: NA
v_call: TRBV5-6
cdr3_nt: TGTGCCAGCTCTTATTTTCGGACTAGCGGAAACAATGAGCAGTTCTTC
cdr3_aa: CASSYFRTSGNNEQFF

j_call: TRBJ1-4
d_call: NA
cdr3_length: 12
clone_size: NA
v_call: TRBV5-4
cdr3_nt: TGTGCCGGAGTTGGAGAGGATGAAAAACTGTTTTTT
cdr3_aa: CAGVGEDEKLFF

j_call: TRBJ2-1
d_call: NA
cdr3_length: 13
clone_size: NA
v_call: TRBV6-4
cdr3_nt: TGTGCCAGCAGCTACGCAGCCGAGGATGAGCAGTTCTTC
cdr3_aa: CASSYAAEDEQFF

j_call: TRBJ2-2
d_call: TRBD1
cdr3_length: 13
clone_size: NA
v_call: TRBV2
cdr3_nt: TGTGCCAGCAGTTCAGGGGGCACCGGGGAGCTGTTTTTT
cdr3_aa: CASSSGGTGELFF

j_call: TRBJ2-2
d_call: TRBD2
cdr3_length: 13
clone_size: NA
v_call: TRBV6-6
cdr3_nt: TGTGCCAGCAGTCGCCCGGGGGGCGGGGAGCTGTTTTTT
cdr3_aa: CASSRPGGGELFF

j_call: TRBJ1-1
d_call: NA
cdr3_length: 14
clone_size: NA
v_call: TRBV7-9
cdr3_nt: TGTGCCAGCAGCCGCAGGGCGGGGGGCGCAGAGGCTTTCTTT
cdr3_aa: CASSRRAGGAEAFF

j_call: TRBJ2-5
d_call: TRBD2
cdr3_length: 14
clone_size: once
v_call: TRBV28
cdr3_nt: TGTGCCAGCAGATCCCGGGACTACACAGAGACCCAGTACTTC
cdr3_aa: CASRSRDYTETQYF

j_call: TRBJ2-3
d_call: TRBD1
cdr3_length: 16
clone_size: NA
v_call: TRBV5-4
cdr3_nt: TGTGCCAGCAGCCGACAGGGAATATCTAGCACAGATACGCAGTATTTT
cdr3_aa: CASSRQGISSTDTQYF

j_call: TRBJ1-6
d_call: NA
cdr3_length: 14
clone_size: few
v_call: TRBV2
cdr3_nt: TGTGCCAGCTCAGGCTCAGGGGCCAATTCACCCCTCCACTTT
cdr3_aa: CASSGSGANSPLHF

j_call: TRBJ1-2
d_call: TRBD1
cdr3_length: 15
clone_size: NA
v_call: TRBV7-9
cdr3_nt: TGTGCCAGCAAATCAACAGGGGCGCTTAACTATGGCTACACCTTC
cdr3_aa: CASKSTGALNYGYTF

j_call: TRBJ2-2
d_call: NA
cdr3_length: 13
clone_size: NA
v_call: TRBV10-1
cdr3_nt: TGCGCCAGCAGTGGGGGGAGGACCGGGGAGCTGTTTTTT
cdr3_aa: CASSGGRTGELFF

j_call: TRBJ1-2
d_call: NA
cdr3_length: 17
clone_size: NA
v_call: TRBV5-4
cdr3_nt: TGTGCCAGCAGCTCAGACCTTATGGTAACCCGGGGCTATGGCTACACCTTC
cdr3_aa: CASSSDLMVTRGYGYTF

j_call: TRBJ2-2
d_call: TRBD1
cdr3_length: 17
clone_size: NA
v_call: TRBV5-8
cdr3_nt: TGTGCCAGCAGCCCGGGACAGGGGTTGGGATACACCGGGGAGCTGTTTTTT
cdr3_aa: CASSPGQGLGYTGELFF

j_call: TRBJ1-5
d_call: TRBD1
cdr3_length: 16
clone_size: NA
v_call: TRBV27
cdr3_nt: TGTGTCAGCAGCCCTATCGCGGGACAGGGGAATCAGCCCCAGCATTTT
cdr3_aa: CVSSPIAGQGNQPQHF

j_call: TRBJ2-1
d_call: TRBD2
cdr3_length: 17
clone_size: NA
v_call: TRBV6-1
cdr3_nt: TGTGCCAGCAGTGAAAGGTGGCTAGCGGGAGTAGTCTATGAGCAGTTCTTC
cdr3_aa: CASSERWLAGVVYEQFF

j_call: TRBJ2-3
d_call: TRBD1
cdr3_length: 14
clone_size: NA
v_call: TRBV19
cdr3_nt: TGTGCCAGTCACCCGACAGGGCTCACAGATACGCAGTATTTT
cdr3_aa: CASHPTGLTDTQYF

j_call: TRBJ1-1
d_call: NA
cdr3_length: 13
clone_size: NA
v_call: TRBV18
cdr3_nt: TGTGCCAGCTCACCAGGGCAAAACACTGAAGCTTTCTTT
cdr3_aa: CASSPGQNTEAFF

j_call: TRBJ2-7
d_call: NA
cdr3_length: 16
clone_size: NA
v_call: TRBV7-2
cdr3_nt: TGTGCCAGCAGCTCCTCGGGGTCCAGGGGACCGAGCGAGCAGTACTTC
cdr3_aa: CASSSSGSRGPSEQYF

j_call: TRBJ1-2
d_call: TRBD1
cdr3_length: 14
clone_size: NA
v_call: TRBV28
cdr3_nt: TGTGCCAGCAGTACGGGACAGGGGGCCTATGGCTACACCTTC
cdr3_aa: CASSTGQGAYGYTF

j_call: TRBJ2-5
d_call: TRBD2
cdr3_length: 14
clone_size: NA
v_call: TRBV7-2
cdr3_nt: TGTGCCAGCAGCTTAGGGGCGGGGGGAGAGACCCAGTACTTC
cdr3_aa: CASSLGAGGETQYF

j_call: TRBJ1-2
d_call: NA
cdr3_length: 14
clone_size: NA
v_call: TRBV7-3
cdr3_nt: TGTGCCAGCAGCCCCGACAGCCTCTCGGGTGGCTACACCTTC
cdr3_aa: CASSPDSLSGGYTF

j_call: TRBJ2-7
d_call: NA
cdr3_length: 15
clone_size: NA
v_call: TRBV5-6
cdr3_nt: TGTGCCAGCAGCCCGCTGAATCAGGGCCCGGCCGAGCAGTACTTC
cdr3_aa: CASSPLNQGPAEQYF

j_call: TRBJ1-1
d_call: NA
cdr3_length: 14
clone_size: NA
v_call: TRBV5-1
cdr3_nt: TGCGCCAGCACCCCCCGGGGGGATCGCACTGAAGCTTTCTTT
cdr3_aa: CASTPRGDRTEAFF

j_call: TRBJ2-1
d_call: TRBD2
cdr3_length: 15
clone_size: NA
v_call: TRBV7-3
cdr3_nt: TGTGCCAGCAGCCCCGGGACTAGTGTGTACAATGAGCAGTTCTTC
cdr3_aa: CASSPGTSVYNEQFF

j_call: TRBJ1-4
d_call: TRBD1
cdr3_length: 14
clone_size: NA
v_call: TRBV7-9
cdr3_nt: TGTGCCACCTATTGGACAGGGACTAATGAAAAACTGTTTTTT
cdr3_aa: CATYWTGTNEKLFF

j_call: TRBJ1-4
d_call: NA
cdr3_length: 11
clone_size: NA
v_call: TRBV28
cdr3_nt: TGTGCCAGCACCGAGGGTGAAAAACTGTTTTTT
cdr3_aa: CASTEGEKLFF

j_call: TRBJ2-1
d_call: TRBD2
cdr3_length: 16
clone_size: NA
v_call: TRBV7-3
cdr3_nt: TGTGCCAGCAGCTTAAAGCGGGGGGGCTCCTACAATGAGCAGTTCTTC
cdr3_aa: CASSLKRGGSYNEQFF

j_call: TRBJ1-6
d_call: TRBD1
cdr3_length: 13
clone_size: NA
v_call: TRBV30
cdr3_nt: TGTGCCTGGACTGGGACAGAAAATTCACCCCTCCACTTT
cdr3_aa: CAWTGTENSPLHF

j_call: TRBJ2-1
d_call: TRBD2
cdr3_length: 14
clone_size: NA
v_call: TRBV5-1
cdr3_nt: TGCGCCAGCAGCGGTCTTAGCGGGGGGGGTGAGCAGTTCTTC
cdr3_aa: CASSGLSGGGEQFF

j_call: TRBJ2-5
d_call: TRBD2
cdr3_length: 16
clone_size: NA
v_call: TRBV5-4
cdr3_nt: TGTGCCAGCAGTTCCTCTAGCGGGAGGGGACAAGAGACCCAGTACTTC
cdr3_aa: CASSSSSGRGQETQYF

j_call: TRBJ1-2
d_call: NA
cdr3_length: 13
clone_size: NA
v_call: TRBV29-1
cdr3_nt: TGCAGCGTTGAAGACAGGGTCAACTATGGCTACACCTTC
cdr3_aa: CSVEDRVNYGYTF

j_call: TRBJ2-5
d_call: TRBD1
cdr3_length: 12
clone_size: NA
v_call: TRBV29-1
cdr3_nt: TGCAGCGTCGGGACAGGGGTAGAGACCCAGTACTTC
cdr3_aa: CSVGTGVETQYF

j_call: TRBJ2-1
d_call: NA
cdr3_length: 12
clone_size: NA
v_call: TRBV29-1
cdr3_nt: TGCAGCGTTGAAGACAGTTACAATGAGCAGTTCTTC
cdr3_aa: CSVEDSYNEQFF

j_call: TRBJ2-5
d_call: TRBD2
cdr3_length: 17
clone_size: NA
v_call: TRBV2
cdr3_nt: TGTGCCAGCAGCGTCCGAAGGGGCGGGGGGGGACAAGAGACCCAGTACTTC
cdr3_aa: CASSVRRGGGGQETQYF

j_call: TRBJ2-3
d_call: NA
cdr3_length: 14
clone_size: NA
v_call: TRBV13
cdr3_nt: TGTGCCAGCAGCTTAAGGGGATTCACAGATACGCAGTATTTT
cdr3_aa: CASSLRGFTDTQYF

j_call: TRBJ1-1
d_call: NA
cdr3_length: 15
clone_size: NA
v_call: TRBV5-1
cdr3_nt: TGCGCCAGCAGCTTAGGTGCGGGGATTTTCTCTGAAGCTTTCTTT
cdr3_aa: CASSLGAGIFSEAFF

j_call: TRBJ1-4
d_call: NA
cdr3_length: 17
clone_size: NA
v_call: TRBV2
cdr3_nt: TGTGCCAGCCGACGCTGGCCCAAGGGAGCAACTAATGAAAAACTGTTTTTT
cdr3_aa: CASRRWPKGATNEKLFF

j_call: TRBJ1-2
d_call: TRBD1
cdr3_length: 15
clone_size: NA
v_call: TRBV5-1
cdr3_nt: TGCGCCAGCAGCCCTACCTCAGGGGGCGGGTATGGCTACACCTTC
cdr3_aa: CASSPTSGGGYGYTF

j_call: TRBJ2-3
d_call: TRBD2
cdr3_length: 14
clone_size: NA
v_call: TRBV28
cdr3_nt: TGTGCCAGTCAACTAGCGGGAGCTACAGATACGCAGTATTTT
cdr3_aa: CASQLAGATDTQYF

j_call: TRBJ1-5
d_call: NA
cdr3_length: 14
clone_size: NA
v_call: TRBV19
cdr3_nt: TGTGCCAGTACCGACCGGACTCGCAATCAGCCCCAGCATTTT
cdr3_aa: CASTDRTRNQPQHF

j_call: TRBJ2-3
d_call: NA
cdr3_length: 13
clone_size: NA
v_call: TRBV19
cdr3_nt: TGTGCCAGTAGTAGGGACTTCACAGATACGCAGTATTTT
cdr3_aa: CASSRDFTDTQYF

j_call: TRBJ2-7
d_call: NA
cdr3_length: 15
clone_size: once
v_call: TRBV5-1
cdr3_nt: TGCGCCAGCAGACAACAGCAAAGCGGCTCCTACGAGCAGTACTTC
cdr3_aa: CASRQQQSGSYEQYF

j_call: TRBJ2-5
d_call: NA
cdr3_length: 13
clone_size: NA
v_call: TRBV7-9
cdr3_nt: TGTGCCAGCAGCTTCTTTGGGAGTGAGACCCAGTACTTC
cdr3_aa: CASSFFGSETQYF